The clone carrying this TCR beta chain appeared a few times. The data stem from a study of shared clonotypes between healthy human individuals. Study overall: CD8 memory received one plate per donor, CD8 naive two, CD4 memory three and CD4 naive three.

Evenly divided among several immunoSEQ plates was the genomic DNA of each subset. Using immunoSEQ multiplex PCR, the repertoire was profiled, and TCRdb retains in-frame clones only, with some absent. The sample includes 1.5 million to 2.5 million clones, about 95% of them seen just once. The CDR3 contains 15 residues. Per germline, CDR1 LNHNV and CDR2 YYDKDF (reference sequence). V lost 3 bases, J lost 4 bases, and 12 bases lay in between. The naive CD8 population came from CD45RO-negative cells selected for CCR7, without terminally differentiated effector memory CD45RA+ cells. The chain carries TRBV15 and TRBJ2-2; unclear D gene. The receptor's source is a man between 18 and 29 years old in good health. The sequenced sample consisted of naive CD8+ T cells sorted from blood. The DNA for the CDR3 is TGTGCCACCAGCAGCTTAACGGGCTCCACCGGGGAGCTGTTTTTT. Amino acids: CATSSLTGSTGELFF. The whole variable domain, filled in from reference TRBV15 and TRBJ2-2, reads DAMVIQNPRYQVTQFGKPVTLSCSQTLNHNVMYWYQQKSSQAPKLLFHYYDKDFNNEADTPDNFQSRRPNTSFCFLDIRSPGLGDTAMYLCATSSLTGSTGELFFGEGSRLTVL.